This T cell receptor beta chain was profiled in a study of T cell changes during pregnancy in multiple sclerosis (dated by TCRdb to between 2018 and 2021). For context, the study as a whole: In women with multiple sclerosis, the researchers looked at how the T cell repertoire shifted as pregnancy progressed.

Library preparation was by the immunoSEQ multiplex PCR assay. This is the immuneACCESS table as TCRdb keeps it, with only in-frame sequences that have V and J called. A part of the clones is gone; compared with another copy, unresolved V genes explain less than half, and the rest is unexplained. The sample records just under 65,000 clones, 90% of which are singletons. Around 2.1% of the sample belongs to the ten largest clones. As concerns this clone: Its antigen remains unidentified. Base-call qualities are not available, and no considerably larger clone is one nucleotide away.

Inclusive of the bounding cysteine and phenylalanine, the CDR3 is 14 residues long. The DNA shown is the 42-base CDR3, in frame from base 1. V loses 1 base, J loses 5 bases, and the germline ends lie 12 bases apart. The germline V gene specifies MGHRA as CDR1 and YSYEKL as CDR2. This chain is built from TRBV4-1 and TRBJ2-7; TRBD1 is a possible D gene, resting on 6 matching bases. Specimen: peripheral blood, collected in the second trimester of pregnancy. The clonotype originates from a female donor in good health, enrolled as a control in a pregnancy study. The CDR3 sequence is CASSQGTGYHEQYF. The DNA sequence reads TGCGCCAGCAGCCAAGGTACAGGGTATCACGAGCAGTACTTC.